These T cell receptor beta chains were read from a single sample in a study of blood T cell repertoires in COVID-19. Measured with immunoSEQ multiplex PCR; TCRdb has only the in-frame clones, and not every one. In the table there are about 170,000 clones, approximately 86% of which are singletons. Specimen: peripheral blood. The receptors here all came from a woman aged 40 to 49 with COVID-19, enrolled during active disease. Both conserved end residues are part of each CDR3. Fields, in order: V gene, clone size, D gene, J gene, CDR3 protein, CDR3 DNA. D genes are given only for firm matches. Clone size is stated in some rows and not others, as once, few, many or a class when expanded.

V: TRBV7-9
size: .
D: .
J: TRBJ2-1
CDR3: CASSLPYVEQFF
DNA: TGTGCCAGCAGCCTCCCCTACGTTGAGCAGTTCTTC

V: TRBV19
size: .
D: .
J: TRBJ1-5
CDR3: CASSIYRGDNQPQHF
DNA: TGTGCCAGTAGTATCTATAGGGGCGACAATCAGCCCCAGCATTTT

V: TRBV7-9
size: .
D: .
J: TRBJ2-5
CDR3: CASSPKGVGETQYF
DNA: TGTGCCAGCAGCCCCAAGGGGGTCGGCGAGACCCAGTACTTC

V: TRBV3-1/TRBV3-2
size: few
D: .
J: TRBJ1-6
CDR3: CASSQVERSPLHF
DNA: TGTGCCAGCAGCCAAGTTGAGAGATCACCCCTCCACTTT

V: TRBV27
size: .
D: TRBD2
J: TRBJ2-5
CDR3: CASSLRLEREVQETQYF
DNA: TGTGCCAGCAGTTTACGCCTCGAGCGGGAGGTCCAAGAGACCCAGTACTTC

V: TRBV7-8
size: .
D: .
J: TRBJ2-5
CDR3: CASSAGRGEETQYF
DNA: TGTGCCAGCAGCGCGGGACGGGGTGAAGAGACCCAGTACTTC

V: TRBV2
size: .
D: TRBD1
J: TRBJ2-4
CDR3: CASRQQGVAFDIQYF
DNA: TGTGCCAGCAGGCAACAGGGGGTCGCTTTTGACATTCAGTACTTC

V: TRBV3-1/TRBV3-2
size: .
D: TRBD2
J: TRBJ2-1
CDR3: CASSQVAGGYNEQFF
DNA: TGTGCCAGCAGCCAAGTAGCGGGAGGGTACAATGAGCAGTTCTTC

V: TRBV18
size: few
D: .
J: TRBJ1-1
CDR3: CASSPTGIGGDTEAFF
DNA: TGTGCCAGCTCACCAACAGGGATCGGAGGTGACACTGAAGCTTTCTTT

V: TRBV19
size: .
D: .
J: TRBJ1-1
CDR3: CASSMRGKDTEAFF
DNA: TGTGCCAGTAGTATGCGGGGTAAAGACACTGAAGCTTTCTTT

V: TRBV12-1
size: few
D: .
J: TRBJ1-1
CDR3: CASSFGGTGAFLFTEAFF
DNA: TGTGCCAGCAGCTTTGGGGGGACAGGGGCCTTCCTCTTCACTGAAGCTTTCTTT

V: TRBV15
size: .
D: TRBD2
J: TRBJ2-1
CDR3: CATSRDSSSGRSGQFF
DNA: TGTGCCACCAGCAGAGATAGTTCTAGCGGGAGGTCGGGGCAGTTCTTC

V: TRBV5-6
size: few
D: .
J: TRBJ2-3
CDR3: CASTPGVGRGTDTQYF
DNA: TGTGCCAGCACCCCTGGGGTCGGGCGGGGCACAGATACGCAGTATTTT

V: TRBV7-9
size: .
D: .
J: TRBJ2-1
CDR3: CASTLEGEQFF
DNA: TGTGCCAGCACCCTAGAGGGTGAGCAGTTCTTC

V: TRBV9
size: .
D: .
J: TRBJ1-1
CDR3: CASSADLTGEAFF
DNA: TGTGCCAGCAGCGCAGACCTTACAGGGGAAGCTTTCTTT

V: TRBV29-1
size: few
D: .
J: TRBJ1-1
CDR3: CSVPDRPEAFF
DNA: TGCAGCGTACCCGACAGGCCTGAAGCTTTCTTT

V: TRBV11-2
size: .
D: .
J: TRBJ1-1
CDR3: CASSLEARVNTEAFF
DNA: TGTGCCAGCAGCTTAGAAGCACGGGTGAACACTGAAGCTTTCTTT

V: TRBV4-2
size: .
D: .
J: TRBJ1-1
CDR3: CASIPPGTSVAEAFF
DNA: TGTGCCAGCATTCCTCCCGGGACATCCGTGGCTGAAGCTTTCTTT

V: TRBV4-2
size: .
D: .
J: TRBJ2-2
CDR3: CASSQDWGPGELFF
DNA: TGTGCCAGCAGCCAAGATTGGGGCCCCGGGGAGCTGTTTTTT

V: TRBV10-2
size: .
D: .
J: TRBJ2-7
CDR3: CASRQSSYEQYF
DNA: TGCGCCAGCAGACAGTCCTCCTACGAGCAGTACTTC

V: TRBV6-5
size: .
D: .
J: TRBJ2-3
CDR3: CASSYSRVLTDTQYF
DNA: TGTGCCAGCAGTTACTCGAGGGTTCTCACAGATACGCAGTATTTT

V: TRBV15
size: .
D: .
J: TRBJ2-2
CDR3: CATSRGLVSDTGELFF
DNA: TGTGCCACCAGCAGAGGATTAGTGTCGGACACCGGGGAGCTGTTTTTT

V: TRBV6-1
size: .
D: .
J: TRBJ1-6
CDR3: CASSEEVGGLSKGSPLHF
DNA: TGTGCCAGCAGTGAAGAGGTAGGGGGTCTATCCAAGGGATCACCCCTCCACTTT

V: TRBV5-1
size: .
D: .
J: TRBJ1-4
CDR3: CASSLALSGKKEKLFF
DNA: TGCGCCAGCAGCTTGGCTTTATCGGGGAAAAAGGAAAAACTGTTTTTT

V: TRBV20-1
size: .
D: TRBD2
J: TRBJ2-7
CDR3: CSGTSDYEQYF
DNA: TGCAGTGGGACTAGCGACTACGAGCAGTACTTC

V: TRBV4-1
size: .
D: TRBD2
J: TRBJ2-7
CDR3: CASSQDQTGGSYEQYF
DNA: TGCGCCAGCAGCCAAGATCAAACGGGAGGGTCCTACGAGCAGTACTTC

V: TRBV2
size: .
D: TRBD1
J: TRBJ1-4
CDR3: CASRTGQGPNEKLFF
DNA: TGTGCCAGCAGGACCGGACAGGGACCTAATGAAAAACTGTTTTTT

V: TRBV28
size: .
D: .
J: TRBJ2-5
CDR3: CASREQGGEETQYF
DNA: TGTGCCAGCAGGGAACAGGGGGGGGAAGAGACCCAGTACTTC

V: TRBV5-6
size: .
D: TRBD2
J: TRBJ2-5
CDR3: CASSPGGVEETQYF
DNA: TGTGCCAGCAGCCCCGGGGGGGTTGAAGAGACCCAGTACTTC

V: TRBV27
size: .
D: .
J: TRBJ2-1
CDR3: CASSDYSYNEQFF
DNA: TGTGCCAGCAGTGACTACTCCTACAATGAGCAGTTCTTC

V: TRBV12-5
size: few
D: TRBD1
J: TRBJ1-5
CDR3: CASGWPGQGTKSNQPQHF
DNA: TGTGCTAGTGGTTGGCCGGGACAGGGGACCAAAAGCAATCAGCCCCAGCATTTT

V: TRBV5-4
size: .
D: .
J: TRBJ2-5
CDR3: CASSSLMRGGQETQYF
DNA: TGTGCCAGCAGCTCCCTCATGCGGGGCGGGCAAGAGACCCAGTACTTC

V: TRBV2
size: .
D: TRBD1
J: TRBJ1-2
CDR3: CASSQTGITNYGYTF
DNA: TGTGCCAGCAGCCAGACAGGGATAACTAACTATGGCTACACCTTC

V: TRBV9
size: .
D: TRBD2
J: TRBJ2-5
CDR3: CASSVAGGLETQYF
DNA: TGTGCCAGCAGCGTAGCGGGGGGGCTTGAGACCCAGTACTTC

V: TRBV19
size: .
D: .
J: TRBJ1-2
CDR3: CASSRGQFYGYTF
DNA: TGTGCCAGTAGTCGTGGACAGTTCTATGGCTACACCTTC

V: TRBV29-1
size: .
D: TRBD2
J: TRBJ2-3
CDR3: CSVSGTSGTDTQYF
DNA: TGCAGCGTCTCCGGGACTAGCGGCACAGATACGCAGTATTTT

V: TRBV6-5
size: .
D: .
J: TRBJ1-1
CDR3: CASSPPTGSNTEAFF
DNA: TGTGCCAGCAGTCCACCTACAGGGTCGAACACTGAAGCTTTCTTT

V: TRBV30
size: .
D: .
J: TRBJ2-3
CDR3: CAWAPSADTQYF
DNA: TGTGCCTGGGCCCCGAGCGCAGATACGCAGTATTTT

V: TRBV28
size: .
D: TRBD1
J: TRBJ1-6
CDR3: CASTQGVFSLHF
DNA: TGTGCCAGCACCCAGGGGGTTTTTTCCCTCCACTTT

V: TRBV2
size: few
D: .
J: TRBJ1-1
CDR3: CASSSQGNTEAFF
DNA: TGTGCCAGCAGTTCCCAGGGGAACACTGAAGCTTTCTTT

V: TRBV27
size: .
D: .
J: TRBJ1-3
CDR3: CASSFGGMAGNTIYF
DNA: TGTGCCAGCAGTTTCGGGGGAATGGCTGGAAACACCATATATTTT

V: TRBV29-1
size: .
D: TRBD1
J: TRBJ1-1
CDR3: CSVGDRGNTEAFF
DNA: TGCAGCGTTGGGGACAGGGGAAACACTGAAGCTTTCTTT

V: TRBV6-5
size: .
D: .
J: TRBJ2-2
CDR3: CASTAVNTGELFF
DNA: TGTGCCAGCACAGCGGTGAACACCGGGGAGCTGTTTTTT

V: TRBV4-1
size: few
D: TRBD2
J: TRBJ2-3
CDR3: CASSQERLAGVRGTDTQYF
DNA: TGCGCCAGCAGCCAAGAGCGGTTAGCGGGAGTGAGGGGCACAGATACGCAGTATTTT

V: TRBV6-5
size: once
D: .
J: TRBJ2-5
CDR3: CASTSPGDMKTQYF
DNA: TGTGCCAGCACTTCCCCGGGGGATATGAAGACCCAGTACTTC

V: TRBV29-1
size: .
D: .
J: TRBJ2-3
CDR3: CSVSYSDTQYF
DNA: TGCAGCGTTTCCTACTCAGATACGCAGTATTTT

V: TRBV10-2
size: .
D: TRBD1
J: TRBJ2-2
CDR3: CASSEVGQGIGELFF
DNA: TGCGCCAGCAGTGAGGTGGGACAGGGGATCGGGGAGCTGTTTTTT

V: TRBV5-4
size: .
D: TRBD1
J: TRBJ2-2
CDR3: CASSTGQVHTGELFF
DNA: TGTGCCAGCAGCACAGGACAGGTTCATACCGGGGAGCTGTTTTTT

V: TRBV21-1
size: .
D: .
J: TRBJ1-4
CDR3: CASSTGLNEKLFF
DNA: TGTGCCAGCAGCACAGGGTTAAATGAAAAACTGTTTTTT

V: TRBV5-6
size: .
D: TRBD1
J: TRBJ1-4
CDR3: CASSNRGTNEKLFF
DNA: TGTGCCAGCAGTAACAGGGGGACTAATGAAAAACTGTTTTTT

V: TRBV7-6
size: once
D: .
J: TRBJ1-5
CDR3: CASSLARNQPQHF
DNA: TGTGCCAGCAGCTTAGCGAGGAATCAGCCCCAGCATTTT